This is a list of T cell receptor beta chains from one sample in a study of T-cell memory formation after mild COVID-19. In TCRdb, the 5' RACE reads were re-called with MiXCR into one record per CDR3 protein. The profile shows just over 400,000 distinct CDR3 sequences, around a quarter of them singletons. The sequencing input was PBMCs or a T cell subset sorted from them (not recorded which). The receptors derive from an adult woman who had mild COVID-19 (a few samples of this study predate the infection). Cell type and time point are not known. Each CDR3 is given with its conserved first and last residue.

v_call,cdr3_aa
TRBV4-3,CASSQGTASYNEQFF
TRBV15,CATSSWGPLETQYF
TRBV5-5,CASSLAGGIEQFF
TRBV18,CASSRAGPGEQYF
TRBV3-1,CASSHPGQQETQYF
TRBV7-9,CASSPPVGAGSVDGYTF
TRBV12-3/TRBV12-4,CASSFWTGGSNTEAFF
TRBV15,CATSRDKPGRGEQFF
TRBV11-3,CASTVTSGPNNEQFF
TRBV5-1,CASSLSTGGGEKLFF
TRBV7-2,CASSLGQIFTDEQFF
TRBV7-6,CASTPLSGAYEQYF
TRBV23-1,CASSQSGQINQPQHF
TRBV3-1,CASSQDPGARTDTQYF
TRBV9,CASSVAPLQTGEGYTF
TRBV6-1,CASSGGGGSYNEQFF
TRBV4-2,CASSQAGQPETQYF
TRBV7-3,CASSLGGPATEAFF
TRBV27,CASSLYPPGGPPGDGYTF
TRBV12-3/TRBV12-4,CASSSDRGGYTF
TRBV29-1,CSVEDPKGSSYEQYF
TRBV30,CAWNNGRGRGEQYF
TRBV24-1,CATSDEETQYF
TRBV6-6,CASSSGDRQEQYF
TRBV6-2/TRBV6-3,CASSSLVIRDSSTGEQYF
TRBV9,CASSVKDRAYSNYGYTF
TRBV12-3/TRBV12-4,CASSYRQGMNTEAFF
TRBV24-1,CATSSRYTGELFF
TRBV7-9,CASSYAGQSTDTQYF
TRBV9,CASRTGSGELFF
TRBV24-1,CATSDPTGAGGPLETQYF
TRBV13,CASTRGGGNQPQHF
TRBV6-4,CASTAGENTGELFF
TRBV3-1,CASSGAGGSDTQYF
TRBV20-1,CSAGTSGIDEQFF
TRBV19,CASNPGAGMNTEAFF
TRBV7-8,CASSRRQGEGETQYF
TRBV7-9,CASRTSGKSGELFF
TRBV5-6,CASSLGRTEQFF
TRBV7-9,CASSLALAGRTDTQYF
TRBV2,CASSRRGLAGGNF
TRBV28,CASSPEGEISTDTQYF
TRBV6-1,CASTLRVTGVNIQYF
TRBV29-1,CSLSQAGDTYNEQFF
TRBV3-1,CASSRTSSSSPLHF
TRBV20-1,CSARDSPQDYGYTF
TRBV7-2,CASSLQDGVSPFF
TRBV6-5,CASRTQAQLFRAFF
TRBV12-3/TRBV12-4,CASSFGQMSLHF
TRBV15,CATSREAGVASYEQYF
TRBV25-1,CASRTGNGYTF
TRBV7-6,CASSRGGRSTQYF
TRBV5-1,CASSSLSLQETQYF
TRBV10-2,CASSGRVNTGELFF
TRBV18,CASSPRDSNYEQYF
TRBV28,CATAIGSYEQYF
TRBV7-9,CASSFQTWEQYF
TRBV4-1,CASSHSRGADRSYEQYF